This T cell receptor (beta chain) was identified in a study of technical replicates of blood from a handful of donors. CDR3 size: 16 residues. Germline V gives CDR1 SGHDT, CDR2 YYEEEE. Trimming pared 1 base from V and 3 bases from J, leaving 16 bases between. The data were produced by immunoSEQ multiplex PCR, yet TCRdb's version contains in-frame clones alone and is incomplete. The sample holds some 50,000 clones, 85% to 95% seen once. The origin of this receptor is a human donor in good health. Sample: T cells isolated from PBMCs. This chain links TRBV5-6 with TRBJ1-2; D may be TRBD1 (6 bases). CDR3 loop: CASSLRTDRAYYGYTF. The CDR3 DNA is TGTGCCAGCAGCTTGCGGACAGATAGGGCATACTATGGCTACACCTTC. Using reference TRBV5-6 and TRBJ1-2 for the parts outside the CDR3, the full variable domain is DAGVTQSPTHLIKTRGQQVTLRCSPKSGHDTVSWYQQALGQGPQFIFQYYEEEERQRGNFPDRFSGHQFPNYSSELNVNALLLGDSALYLCASSLRTDRAYYGYTFGSGTRLTVV.